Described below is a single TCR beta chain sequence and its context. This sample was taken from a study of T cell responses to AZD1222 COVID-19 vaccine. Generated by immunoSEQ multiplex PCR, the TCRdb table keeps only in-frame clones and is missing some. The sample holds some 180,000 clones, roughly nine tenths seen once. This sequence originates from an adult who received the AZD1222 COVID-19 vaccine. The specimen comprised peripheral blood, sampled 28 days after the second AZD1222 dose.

The CDR3, as DNA: TGTGCCAGCAGCACAGGGTTCTACGCGCCCCAGCATTTT. It specifies CASSTGFYAPQHF. The J gene is TRBJ1-5, the V gene TRBV7-6, with D tentatively TRBD1 (6 bases). CDR3 length: 13 amino acids. Germline CDR1 and CDR2: SGHVS and FNYEAQ. Trimming removed 5 bases at V and 9 bases at J, with 14 bases between.